The 19 T cell receptor beta chains reported below all come from one sample, sequenced in a study of OX40 agonist ivuxolimab in advanced cancers. Assay: immunoSEQ multiplex PCR; the TCRdb copy retains only in-frame clones and omits some. The profile shows over 55,000 clones, roughly 84% of them singletons. Material: CD4+ or CD8+ T cells sorted from blood, obtained in a trial of the OX40 agonist ivuxolimab. The origin of the receptors is an adult with an advanced solid tumor such as melanoma, head and neck, liver or kidney cancer.

The gene calls are TRBV5-1 and TRBJ1-4; the D gene is possibly TRBD1 (5 bases). V lost 4 bases, J lost 0 bases, and 10 bases lay in between. The CDR3 extends over 15 amino acids. Germline CDR1 reads SGHRS; CDR2 reads YFSETQ. CDR3 in amino acids: CASSPLRATNEKLFF. The CDR3 DNA reads as TGCGCCAGCAGCCCTCTCAGGGCAACTAATGAAAAACTGTTTTTT.

This chain joins TRBV5-1 and TRBJ2-3; the match to TRBD1 covers 7 bases. CDR1 SGHRS and CDR2 YFSETQ come from the germline V gene. The junction had 6 bases not matched to a gene; V was cut back by 5 bases and J by 6 bases. This CDR3 is 13 amino acids long. The CDR3 sequence is CASSHDRADTQYF. CDR3 bases: TGCGCCAGCAGTCACGACAGGGCTGATACGCAGTATTTT.

J is TRBJ2-7 and V is TRBV6-6, with 14 bases identical to TRBD2. Germline trimming cut 6 bases from V and 4 bases from J; bases unmatched to any gene: 5. The CDR3 is 15 amino acids. Germline CDR1 MNHNY, CDR2 SVGAGI (reference sequence). This CDR3 reads CASRGTSGGLYEQYF. For the CDR3, the DNA is TGTGCCAGCAGGGGGACTAGCGGGGGACTATACGAGCAGTACTTC.

This clone was recorded once. V usage is TRBV28 and J usage is TRBJ1-2, with D uncertain. This CDR3 has 12 residues. Germline V gene sequence: CDR1 MDHEN, CDR2 SYDVKM. V was shortened by 2 bases and J by 5 bases, with 6 bases between the two germline ends. Written as DNA, the CDR3 is TGTGCCAGCAGTTTAAGTGGGTATGGCTACACCTTC. Encoded protein: CASSLSGYGYTF.

The gene calls are TRBV27 and TRBJ1-5; 7 bases are shared with TRBD1. This CDR3 comprises 13 residues. CDR1 and CDR2 (germline): MNHEY, SMNVEV (reference sequence). Trimming at V came to 1 base and at J to 7 bases, leaving 1 base not matched to a gene. This chain's CDR3 is CASSLYRGQPQHF. CDR3 nucleotides: TGTGCCAGCAGTTTATACAGGGGACAGCCCCAGCATTTT.

This clone was counted once. This sequence joins TRBV5-4 and TRBJ2-7; D is unclear. Trimming stripped 0 bases from V and 2 bases from J, with 9 bases between. CDR1 is SGHNT, CDR2 YYREEE, per germline (reference sequence). CDR3 length: 14 amino acids. The CDR3 coding sequence is TGTGCCAGCAGCTTGGGGCTAGGGCCCTACGAGCAGTACTTC. Protein sequence: CASSLGLGPYEQYF.

The CDR3 is CSVVGQLTSGSSYNEQFF. The CDR3 DNA follows: TGCAGCGTTGTTGGGCAGCTGACTAGCGGGAGCTCCTACAATGAGCAGTTCTTC. The chain is built from TRBV29-1 and TRBJ2-1; 12 bases line up with TRBD2. V was pared by 4 bases and J by 0 bases, with 10 bases of the junction left unmatched. CDR1 is SQVTM and CDR2 is ANQGSEA in the germline V gene. CDR3 length: 18 residues.

The chain links TRBV5-1 to TRBJ2-1; 7 positions agree with TRBD2. The germline V gene encodes CDR1 SGHRS and CDR2 YFSETQ. Germline trimming cut 5 bases from V and 2 bases from J; bases unmatched to any gene: 4. The CDR3 is made up of 14 amino acids. This CDR3 is CASRSSGPYNEQFF. For the CDR3, the DNA is TGCGCCAGCAGGTCTAGCGGACCCTACAATGAGCAGTTCTTC.

V usage is TRBV18 and J usage is TRBJ2-3; D remains unclear. Germline values: CDR1 KGHSH, CDR2 LQKENI. This CDR3 is 16 amino acids long. V gave up 2 bases and J gave up 2 bases, with 14 bases separating them. CDR3 protein: CASSPSRARNTDTQYF. The CDR3 DNA is TGTGCCAGCTCACCATCTAGGGCGCGGAACACAGATACGCAGTATTTT.

The rearrangement joins TRBV5-1 to TRBJ2-3; TRBD2 agrees at 10 bases. J was trimmed by 0 bases and V by 5 bases; bases with no gene match: 3. There are 15 residues in the CDR3. CDR1 and CDR2 from the germline V gene are SGHRS and YFSETQ. The CDR3 nucleotides read TGCGCCAGCAGGGGACTAGCGTTCAGCACAGATACGCAGTATTTT. Translating gives CASRGLAFSTDTQYF.

The rearrangement uses TRBV6-1 and TRBJ2-2, with D hard to call. Germline V CDR1 and CDR2: MNHNS, SASEGT. V lost 2 bases, J lost 5 bases, and 9 bases lay in between. The CDR3 is 14 residues long. Here the CDR3 reads CASSELRQTGELFF. In nucleotides, the CDR3 is TGTGCCAGCAGTGAATTAAGGCAGACCGGGGAGCTGTTTTTT.

The chain couples TRBV6-5 to TRBJ2-2; no clear D gene. The V gene's germline CDR1 is MNHEY and CDR2 SVGAGI. The CDR3 is made up of 15 amino acids. Trimming took off 6 bases at V and 1 base at J, with 12 bases between the two ends. CDR3 sequence reads: CASSYTPWNTGELFF. The DNA of the CDR3 is TGTGCCAGCAGCTATACCCCCTGGAACACCGGGGAGCTGTTTTTT.

The chain couples TRBV30 to TRBJ1-5; D is unclear. This CDR3 has 15 residues. The V end lost 2 bases, the J end lost 1 base, and 12 bases lay between the germline ends. Germline assignment: CDR1 GTSNPN and CDR2 SVGIG (reference sequence). Written as DNA, the CDR3 is TGTGCCTGGAGTCTGGGGAGACGCAGCAATCAGCCCCAGCATTTT. Residues: CAWSLGRRSNQPQHF.

The rearrangement links TRBV27 to TRBJ2-1; D might be TRBD1 (6 bases). CDR1 MNHEY and CDR2 SMNVEV come from the germline V gene (reference sequence). V was trimmed by 7 bases and J by 3 bases, leaving 16 bases between them. This CDR3 comprises 15 residues. CDR3 region: CASTPTETGYNEQFF. For the CDR3, the DNA is TGTGCCAGCACCCCAACAGAGACAGGCTACAATGAGCAGTTCTTC.

The genes are TRBV11-2 and TRBJ1-1; D remains ambiguous. Germline V gene data show CDR1 as SGHAT and CDR2 as FQNNGV. The CDR3 sequence is 13 residues long. Trimming shortened V by 1 base and J by 4 bases, and 7 bases separated the two germline ends. This chain's CDR3 is CASSLGGPTEAFF. CDR3 coding DNA: TGTGCCAGCAGCTTAGGCGGACCCACTGAAGCTTTCTTT.

J is TRBJ2-5 and V is TRBV6-1; 7 nucleotides match TRBD2. The CDR3 runs 13 residues. Per the germline V gene, CDR1 is MNHNS and CDR2 is SASEGT. The ends lost 6 bases at V and 5 bases at J; junction bases unmatched: 6. The CDR3 coding sequence is TGTGCCAGCAGAGTAGCGGGTGGGGAGACCCAGTACTTC. As protein: CASRVAGGETQYF.

This sequence joins TRBV5-8 and TRBJ2-3, with D hard to call. This CDR3 comprises 13 residues. Trimming cost V 4 bases and J 14 bases, with 20 bases left between them. Germline CDR1 is SGHTS and CDR2 is YDEGEE. The CDR3 DNA reads TGTGCCAGCAGCCCCCGCGTGGAAGGAGATCCGTATTTT. It specifies CASSPRVEGDPYF.

This chain joins TRBV2 and TRBJ2-7; D unresolved. The CDR3 totals 11 residues. From germline, CDR1 is SNHLY and CDR2 FYNNEI. V lost 0 bases and J lost 5, with 2 bases in between. CDR3 residues: CASSEAHEQYF. For the CDR3, the DNA is TGTGCCAGCAGTGAAGCACACGAGCAGTACTTC.

The chain uses TRBV18 and TRBJ1-6, with a weak D call TRBD1 (5 bases). Germline V lookup: CDR1 KGHSH, CDR2 LQKENI. The CDR3 sequence is 15 residues long. The V end lost 2 bases, the J end lost 7 bases, and 12 bases lay between the germline ends. The CDR3 loop reads CASSPFPGPNSPLHF. The CDR3 bases are TGTGCCAGCTCACCATTCCCGGGGCCAAATTCACCCCTCCACTTT.